One sample yielded the 11 T cell receptor beta chains listed below, sequenced in a study of blood T cell repertoires in COVID-19. Using immunoSEQ multiplex PCR, the repertoire was profiled, and TCRdb retains in-frame clones only, with some absent. The sample contains 250,000 or so clones, approximately 89% of which appear only once. Sequenced sample: PBMCs or T cells enriched from blood (not recorded which). These receptors originate from a woman aged 40 to 50 who had been exposed to COVID-19.

This chain links TRBV30 with TRBJ2-3; D is uncertain. V was shortened by 3 bases and J by 2 bases, with 6 bases between the two germline ends. Germline CDR1 GTSNPN, CDR2 SVGIG (reference sequence). This CDR3 has 12 residues. The CDR3 reads CAWSRVTDTQYF. CDR3 nucleotide sequence: TGTGCCTGGAGCCGCGTCACAGATACGCAGTATTTT.

V usage is TRBV10-3 and J usage is TRBJ2-1; 8 bases are a match to TRBD2. With 4 bases clipped from V and 12 bases from J, the junction kept 2 bases outside the gene matches. This CDR3 spans 11 amino acids. CDR1 is ENHRY and CDR2 is SYGVKD in the germline V gene. The CDR3 bases are TGTGCCATCAGTGTTGGGACTAGGCAGTTCTTC. This encodes CAISVGTRQFF.

The CDR3 region has the DNA TGTGCCAGCAGTTCTAGCGGGGGGCTCACTCAATACAATGAGCAGTTCTTC. This translates into CASSSSGGLTQYNEQFF. The rearrangement links TRBV6-2 or TRBV6-3 to TRBJ2-1; 11 bases are shared with TRBD2. Germline CDR1 and CDR2: MNHEY and SVGEGT. Trimming removed 4 bases from V and 4 bases from J; junction bases left unmatched: 9. This CDR3 spans 17 amino acids.

This clone occurred a few times. The rearrangement links TRBV6-5 to TRBJ2-7; 7 bases are a match to TRBD2. The CDR3 consists of 16 residues. V shed 0 bases and J 3 bases; nucleotides not matched to a gene: 8. In germline, CDR1 is MNHEY, CDR2 SVGAGI. Here the CDR3 reads CASSYSAGLAGYEQYF. The CDR3 DNA reads TGTGCCAGCAGTTACTCGGCCGGCTTAGCGGGCTACGAGCAGTACTTC.

V is TRBV10-3 and J is TRBJ1-1; TRBD1 might be the D (6 bases). Germline CDR1 and CDR2: ENHRY and SYGVKD. The CDR3 is 15 amino acids. V shed 6 bases and J shed 3 bases, with 17 bases lying between them. CDR3 region: CAIRLGRGEDTEAFF. In DNA form, the CDR3 reads TGTGCCATCAGGCTGGGCAGGGGTGAGGACACTGAAGCTTTCTTT.

This rearrangement joins TRBV3-1 (or the pseudogene TRBV3-2) to TRBJ2-1; TRBD2 agrees at 8 bases. The junction had 11 bases not matched to a gene; V was cut back by 0 bases and J by 7 bases. This CDR3 has 17 amino acids. The germline V gene has CDR1 LGHDT and CDR2 YNNKEL (reference sequence). CDR3 in DNA: TGTGCCAGCAGCCAAGACCCGGGACTAGAGGGGGTAAATGAGCAGTTCTTC. This sequence encodes CASSQDPGLEGVNEQFF.

This clone was counted between two and nine times. The chain is built from TRBV27 and TRBJ1-5; 8 positions agree with TRBD1. CDR1 is MNHEY, CDR2 SMNVEV, per germline (reference sequence). Germline trimming cut 6 bases from V and 7 bases from J; bases unmatched to any gene: 5. The CDR3 spans 13 residues. Here the CDR3 DNA reads TGTGCCAGCAGCCAGGGGGCAGGGCAGCCCCAGCATTTT. Translated: CASSQGAGQPQHF.

The chain is built from TRBV4-2 and TRBJ1-6; D unresolved. V was shortened by 3 bases and J by 1 base, with 16 bases between the two germline ends. CDR1 is LGHNA and CDR2 is YNFKEQ in the germline V gene. The CDR3 is 18 residues long. The CDR3 DNA reads as TGTGCCAGCAGCCAGGTTTCTCGAAGCCCGTCCTATAATTCACCCCTCCACTTT. It encodes CASSQVSRSPSYNSPLHF.

This chain uses TRBV12-3 or TRBV12-4 with TRBJ2-7; no firm D call. Between the trimmed V and J ends, which lost 3 bases and 1 base, there was a span of 7 bases. The CDR3 runs to 13 residues. CDR3 nucleotides: TGTGCCAGCAGTTTGGCCAGTTCCTACGAGCAGTACTTC. Amino acids: CASSLASSYEQYF.

V is TRBV27 and J is TRBJ2-3, with TRBD2 as a possible D gene (5 bases). Trimming took off 2 bases at V and 3 bases at J, with 6 bases between the two ends. Germline CDR1 and CDR2: MNHEY and SMNVEV (reference sequence). CDR3 length: 13 amino acids. In DNA form, the CDR3 reads TGTGCCAGCAGTTTACGGAGGACAGATACGCAGTATTTT. Protein product: CASSLRRTDTQYF.

This clone was observed a single time. This chain uses TRBV29-1 with TRBJ1-2; TRBD1 might be the D (5 bases). Germline V gene sequence: CDR1 SQVTM, CDR2 ANQGSEA. Deletions cut 6 bases from V and 0 bases from J, with 17 bases between. This CDR3 has 15 amino acids. The CDR3: CSVDNLGGTNYGYTF. The CDR3 coding sequence is TGCAGCGTCGACAATCTCGGGGGGACTAACTATGGCTACACCTTC.